This T cell receptor beta chain was documented in a study of somatic mutations in cytotoxic T cells in rheumatoid arthritis. CD4+ and CD8+ cells were isolated by positive magnetic bead selection, with purity checked by flow cytometry. Sequencing used immunoSEQ multiplex PCR; TCRdb keeps in-frame clones, though not all of them. The table lists some 29,000 clones, approximately 86% of them singletons. V lost 4 bases, J lost 6 bases, and 19 bases lay in between. Germline V gene sequence: CDR1 LGHNA, CDR2 YNFKEQ. This CDR3 spans 15 amino acids. Overall study results and limits: It was found that CD8+ T-cell clonality in rheumatoid arthritis patients did not differ significantly from that in age-matched healthy controls. With some 68 patients examined, several had a largest CD8+ clone exceeding 20% of CD8+ cells. TRBV07 showed slight underrepresentation in rheumatoid arthritis patients, unadjusted for multiple comparisons.

A remark on this clone: Its antigen remains unidentified.

The sample consisted of CD8+ T cells sorted from blood. This clonotype was obtained from an adult with rheumatoid arthritis. The chain combines TRBV4-2 with TRBJ2-7; tentative D call: TRBD2 (6 bases). The CDR3 reads CASSRTSSSTSEQYF. Here the CDR3 DNA reads TGTGCCAGCAGCCGAACTAGCTCCAGTACATCCGAGCAGTACTTC.